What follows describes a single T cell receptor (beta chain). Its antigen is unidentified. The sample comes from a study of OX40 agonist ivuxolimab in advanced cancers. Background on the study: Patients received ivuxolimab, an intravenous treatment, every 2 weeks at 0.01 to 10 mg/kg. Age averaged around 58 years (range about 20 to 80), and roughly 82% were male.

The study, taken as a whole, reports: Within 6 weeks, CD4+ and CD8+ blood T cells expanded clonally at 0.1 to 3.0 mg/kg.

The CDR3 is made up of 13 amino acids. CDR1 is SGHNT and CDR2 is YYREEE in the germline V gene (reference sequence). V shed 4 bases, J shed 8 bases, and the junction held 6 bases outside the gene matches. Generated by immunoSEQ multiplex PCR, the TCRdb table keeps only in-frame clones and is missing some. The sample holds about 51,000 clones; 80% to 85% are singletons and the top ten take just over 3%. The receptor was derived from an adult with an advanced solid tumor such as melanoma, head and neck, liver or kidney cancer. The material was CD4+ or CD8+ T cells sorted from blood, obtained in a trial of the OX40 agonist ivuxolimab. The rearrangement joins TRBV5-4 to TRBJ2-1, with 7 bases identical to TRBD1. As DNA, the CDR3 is TGTGCCAGCAGCGGACGGGACAGATATGAGCAGTTCTTC. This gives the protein CASSGRDRYEQFF.